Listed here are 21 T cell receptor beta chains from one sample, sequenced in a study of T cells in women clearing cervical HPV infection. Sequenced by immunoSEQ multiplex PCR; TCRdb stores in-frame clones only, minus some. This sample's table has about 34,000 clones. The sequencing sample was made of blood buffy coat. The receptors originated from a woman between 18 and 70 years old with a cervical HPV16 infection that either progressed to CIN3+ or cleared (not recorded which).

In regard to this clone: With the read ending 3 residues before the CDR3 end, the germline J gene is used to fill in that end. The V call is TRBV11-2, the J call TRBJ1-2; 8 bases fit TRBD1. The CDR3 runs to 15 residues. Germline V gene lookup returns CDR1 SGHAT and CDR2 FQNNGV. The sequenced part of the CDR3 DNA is TGTGCCAGCAGACAGAGGACAGGGAACTACAATGAC. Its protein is CASRQRTGNYND. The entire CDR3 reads CASRQRTGNYNDYTF.

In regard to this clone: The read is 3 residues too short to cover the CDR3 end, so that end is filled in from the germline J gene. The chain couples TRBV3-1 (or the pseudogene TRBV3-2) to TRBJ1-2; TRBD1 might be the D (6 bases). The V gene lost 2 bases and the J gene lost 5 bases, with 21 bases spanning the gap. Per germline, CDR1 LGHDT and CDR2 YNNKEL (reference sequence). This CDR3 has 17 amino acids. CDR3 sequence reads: CASSQNGRGQGGYGYTF. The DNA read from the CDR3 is TGTGCCAGCAGCCAAAACGGTCGCGGGCAAGGGGGATATGGC.

The CDR3 spells CASSLNRGSSYNEQFF. CDR3 DNA (partial): TGTGCCAGCAGCTTAAATCGGGGAAGCTCCTACAATGAG. The chain employs TRBV7-3 and TRBJ2-1; perhaps TRBD2 as D (5 bases). Read sequence stops 3 residues before the CDR3 end, and the germline J gene provides the missing end. Germline CDR1 SGHTA, CDR2 FQGTGA. V was shortened by 1 base and J by 0 bases, with 10 bases between the two germline ends. The CDR3 runs to 16 residues.

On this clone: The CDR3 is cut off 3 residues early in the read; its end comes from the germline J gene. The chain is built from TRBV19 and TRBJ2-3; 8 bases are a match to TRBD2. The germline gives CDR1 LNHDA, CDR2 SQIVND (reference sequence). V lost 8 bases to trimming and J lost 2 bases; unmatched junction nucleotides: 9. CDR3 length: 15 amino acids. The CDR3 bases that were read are TGTGCCAGTTCCCTTGGCGGGGGGTACACAGATACG. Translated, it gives CASSLGGGYTDT. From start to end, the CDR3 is CASSLGGGYTDTQYF.

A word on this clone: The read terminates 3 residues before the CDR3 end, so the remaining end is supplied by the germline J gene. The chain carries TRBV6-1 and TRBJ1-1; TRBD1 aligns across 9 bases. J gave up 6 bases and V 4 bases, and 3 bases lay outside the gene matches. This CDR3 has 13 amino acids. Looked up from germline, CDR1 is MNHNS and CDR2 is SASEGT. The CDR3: CASSGTGVPEAFF. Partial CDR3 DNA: TGTGCCAGCAGTGGGACAGGGGTCCCTGAA.

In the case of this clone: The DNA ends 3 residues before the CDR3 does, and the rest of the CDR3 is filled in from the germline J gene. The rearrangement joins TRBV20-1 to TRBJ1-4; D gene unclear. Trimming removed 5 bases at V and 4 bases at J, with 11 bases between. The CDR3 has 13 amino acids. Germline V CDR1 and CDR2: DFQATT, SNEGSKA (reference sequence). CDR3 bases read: TGCAGTGCTTCTCGGGGAGTTAATGAAAAA. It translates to CSASRGVNEK. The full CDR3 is CSASRGVNEKLFF.

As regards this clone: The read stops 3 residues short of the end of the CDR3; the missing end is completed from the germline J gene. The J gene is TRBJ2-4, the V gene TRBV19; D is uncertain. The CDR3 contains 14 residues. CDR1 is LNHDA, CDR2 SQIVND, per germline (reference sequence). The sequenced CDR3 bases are TGTGCCAGTACACCCACCGCCTATGCCTATGGT. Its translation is CASTPTAYAYG. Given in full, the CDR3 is CASTPTAYAYGQYF.

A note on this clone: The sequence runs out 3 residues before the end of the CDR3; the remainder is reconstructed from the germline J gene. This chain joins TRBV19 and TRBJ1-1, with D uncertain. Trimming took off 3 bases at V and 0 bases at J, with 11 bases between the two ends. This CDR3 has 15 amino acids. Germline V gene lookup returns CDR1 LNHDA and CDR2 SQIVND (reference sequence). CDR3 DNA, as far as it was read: TGTGCCAGTAGTATCTTGGAGCGTGTGAACACTGAA. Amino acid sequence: CASSILERVNTE. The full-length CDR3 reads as CASSILERVNTEAFF.

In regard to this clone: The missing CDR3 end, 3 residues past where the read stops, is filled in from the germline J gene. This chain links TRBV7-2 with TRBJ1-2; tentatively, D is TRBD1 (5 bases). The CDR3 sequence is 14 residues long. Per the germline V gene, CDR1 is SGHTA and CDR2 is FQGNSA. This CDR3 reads CASSLAGLTDTYTF. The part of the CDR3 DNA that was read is TGTGCCAGCAGCTTAGCGGGGTTGACAGATACC.

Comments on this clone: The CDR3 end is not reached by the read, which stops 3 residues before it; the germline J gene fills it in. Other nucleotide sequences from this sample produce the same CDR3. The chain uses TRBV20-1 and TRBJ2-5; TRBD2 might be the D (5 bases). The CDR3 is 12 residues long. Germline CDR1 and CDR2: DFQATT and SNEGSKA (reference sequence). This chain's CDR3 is CSAERQLETQYF. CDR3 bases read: TGCAGCGCTGAGCGGCAATTGGAGACC.

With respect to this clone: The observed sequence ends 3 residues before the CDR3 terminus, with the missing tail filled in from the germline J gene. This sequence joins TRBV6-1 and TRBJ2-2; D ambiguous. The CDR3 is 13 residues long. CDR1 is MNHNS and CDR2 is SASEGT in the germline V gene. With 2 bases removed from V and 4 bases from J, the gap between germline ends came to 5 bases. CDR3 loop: CASSEPTTGELFF. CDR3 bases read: TGTGCCAGCAGTGAACCTACCACCGGGGAG.

The CDR3 protein is CASSSGTGNDSPLHF. CDR3 DNA (partial): TGCGCCAGCAGCTCCGGGACAGGGAACGATTCACCC. This chain uses TRBV5-1 with TRBJ1-6; 9 bases line up with TRBD1. The CDR3 goes on 3 residues after the read ends, and that part is filled in from the germline J gene. Germline V gene sequence: CDR1 SGHRS, CDR2 YFSETQ. V shed 3 bases, J shed 8 bases, and the junction held 6 bases outside the gene matches. CDR3 size: 15 residues. The whole variable domain, remainder taken from reference TRBV5-1 and TRBJ1-6, is KAGVTQTPRYLIKTRGQQVTLSCSPISGHRSVSWYQQTPGQGLQFLFEYFSETQRNKGNFPGRFSGRQFSNSRSEMNVSTLELGDSALYLCASSSGTGNDSPLHFGNGTRLTVT.

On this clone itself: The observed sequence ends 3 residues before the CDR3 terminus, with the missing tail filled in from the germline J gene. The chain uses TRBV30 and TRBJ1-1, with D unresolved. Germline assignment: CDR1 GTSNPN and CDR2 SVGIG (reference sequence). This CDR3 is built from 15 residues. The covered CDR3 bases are TGTGCCTGGAGTGGAGAGGCACAAGCAGCGATAGAG. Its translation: CAWSGEAQAAIE. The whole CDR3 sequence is CAWSGEAQAAIEAFF.

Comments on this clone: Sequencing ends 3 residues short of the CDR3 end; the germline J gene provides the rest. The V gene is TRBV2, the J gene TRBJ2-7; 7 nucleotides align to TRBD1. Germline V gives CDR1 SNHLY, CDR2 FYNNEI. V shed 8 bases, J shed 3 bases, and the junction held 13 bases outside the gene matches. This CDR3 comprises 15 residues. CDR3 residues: CASGLGKGQYYEQYF. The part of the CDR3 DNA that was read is TGTGCCAGCGGTTTAGGGAAGGGACAGTACTACGAG.

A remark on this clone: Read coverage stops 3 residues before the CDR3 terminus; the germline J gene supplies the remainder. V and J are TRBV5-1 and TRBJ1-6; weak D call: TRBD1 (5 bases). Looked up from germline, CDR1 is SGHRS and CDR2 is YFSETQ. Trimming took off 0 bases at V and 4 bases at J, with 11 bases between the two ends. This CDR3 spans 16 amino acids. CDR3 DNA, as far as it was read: TGCGCCAGCAGCTTGGTTGGGGCTAGGTATAATTCACCC. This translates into CASSLVGARYNSP. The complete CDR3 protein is CASSLVGARYNSPLHF. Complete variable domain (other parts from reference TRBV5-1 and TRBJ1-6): KAGVTQTPRYLIKTRGQQVTLSCSPISGHRSVSWYQQTPGQGLQFLFEYFSETQRNKGNFPGRFSGRQFSNSRSEMNVSTLELGDSALYLCASSLVGARYNSPLHFGNGTRLTVT.

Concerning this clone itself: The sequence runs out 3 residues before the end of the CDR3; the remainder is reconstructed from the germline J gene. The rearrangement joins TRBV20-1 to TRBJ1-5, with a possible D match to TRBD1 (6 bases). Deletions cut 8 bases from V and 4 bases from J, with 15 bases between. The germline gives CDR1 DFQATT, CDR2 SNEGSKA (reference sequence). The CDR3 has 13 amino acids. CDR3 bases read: TGCAGTACAAGTGGGGGCAGAAATCAGCCC. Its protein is CSTSGGRNQP. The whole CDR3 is CSTSGGRNQPQHF.

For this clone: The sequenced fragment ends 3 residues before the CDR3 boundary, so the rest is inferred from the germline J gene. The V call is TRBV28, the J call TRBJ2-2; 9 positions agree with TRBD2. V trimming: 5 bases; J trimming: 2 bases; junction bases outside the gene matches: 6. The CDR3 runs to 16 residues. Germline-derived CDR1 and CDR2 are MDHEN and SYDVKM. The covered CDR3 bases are TGTGCCAGCAGTCTCTTAGCGGGGGCCAACACCGGGGAG. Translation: CASSLLAGANTGE. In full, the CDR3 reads CASSLLAGANTGELFF.

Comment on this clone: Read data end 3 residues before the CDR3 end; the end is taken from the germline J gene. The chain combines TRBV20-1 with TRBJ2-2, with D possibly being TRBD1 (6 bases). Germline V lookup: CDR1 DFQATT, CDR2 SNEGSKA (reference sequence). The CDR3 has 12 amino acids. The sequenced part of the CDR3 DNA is TGCAGTGCTAACAGGGTAGGATCACCG. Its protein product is CSANRVGSP. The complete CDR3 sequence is CSANRVGSPLFF.

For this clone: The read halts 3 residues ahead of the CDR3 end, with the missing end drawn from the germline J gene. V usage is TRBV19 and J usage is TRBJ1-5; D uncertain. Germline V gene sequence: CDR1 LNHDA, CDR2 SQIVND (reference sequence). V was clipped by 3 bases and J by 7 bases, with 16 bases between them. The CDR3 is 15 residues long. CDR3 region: CASSIWHARVQPQHF. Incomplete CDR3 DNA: TGTGCCAGTAGTATTTGGCACGCGAGGGTACAGCCC. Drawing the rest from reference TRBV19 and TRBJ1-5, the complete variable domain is DGGITQSPKYLFRKEGQNVTLSCEQNLNHDAMYWYRQDPGQGLRLIYYSQIVNDFQKGDIAEGYSVSREKKESFPLTVTSAQKNPTAFYLCASSIWHARVQPQHFGDGTRLSIL.

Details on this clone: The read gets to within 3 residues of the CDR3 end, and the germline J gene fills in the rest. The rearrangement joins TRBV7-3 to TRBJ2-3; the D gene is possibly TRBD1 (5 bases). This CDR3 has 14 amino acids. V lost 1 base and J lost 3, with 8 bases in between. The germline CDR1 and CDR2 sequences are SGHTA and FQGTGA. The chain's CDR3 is CASSLSPGTDTQYF. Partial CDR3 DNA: TGTGCCAGCAGCTTAAGCCCAGGGACAGATACG. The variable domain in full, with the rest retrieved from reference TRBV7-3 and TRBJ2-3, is GAGVSQTPSNKVTEKGKYVELRCDPISGHTALYWYRQSLGQGPEFLIYFQGTGAADDSGLPNDRFFAVRPEGSVSTLKIQRTERGDSAVYLCASSLSPGTDTQYFGPGTRLTVL.

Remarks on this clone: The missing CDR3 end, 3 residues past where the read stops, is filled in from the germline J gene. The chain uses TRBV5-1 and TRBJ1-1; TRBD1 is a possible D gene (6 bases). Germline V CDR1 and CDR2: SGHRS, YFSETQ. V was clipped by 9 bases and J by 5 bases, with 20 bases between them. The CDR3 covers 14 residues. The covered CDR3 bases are TGCGCCACCTCTATGTATGGGGGCAATACTGAA. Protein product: CATSMYGGNTE. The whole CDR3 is CATSMYGGNTEAFF.